This TCR beta chain appears in the sequencing data of a study of T cells in tuberculosis. The V segment lost 3 bases and the J segment 5 bases; nucleotides outside the gene matches: 6. This CDR3 has 14 residues. Per the germline V gene, CDR1 is LNHDA and CDR2 is SQIVND (reference sequence). TCRdb's copy holds only in-frame clones and misses some; the assay was immunoSEQ multiplex PCR. The sample includes tens of thousands of clones, about 95% of them seen just once. The source is a donor between 10 and 35 years old with latent tuberculosis or without tuberculosis infection. The chain recombines TRBV19 with TRBJ1-1; 7 bases are a match to TRBD1. The specimen sequenced was PBMCs. The CDR3 bases are TGTGCCAGTAGTATCATAGGGGGCAGAACTGAAGCTTTCTTT. Its protein is CASSIIGGRTEAFF. Combining the CDR3 with reference TRBV19 and TRBJ1-1 gives the whole variable domain DGGITQSPKYLFRKEGQNVTLSCEQNLNHDAMYWYRQDPGQGLRLIYYSQIVNDFQKGDIAEGYSVSREKKESFPLTVTSAQKNPTAFYLCASSIIGGRTEAFFGQGTRLTVV.